This TCR beta chain stems from a study of blood T cell repertoires in COVID-19 (TCRdb year 2020). At the level of the whole study: The collaborator samples originated in the United States, Italy and Spain and spanned the acute and convalescent phases of COVID-19. The material from the prospective study consisted of cDNA or gDNA derived from T cells, B-cell-depleted T cells, or PBMCs. Deeply sampled blood TCRbeta repertoires from subjects exposed to, actively infected with, or recovered from COVID-19 were included in the dataset. The repertoires were released in a freely available public database meant as a resource for research on the immune response to SARS-CoV-2. Samples came from the ongoing ImmuneRACE study (first 160 participants) plus 1,254 subjects from 6 global collaborators. Nearly every sample came with metadata listing a de-identified subject ID, COVID-19 status, age in years and sex. HLA class I and class II types, where available, came from metadata supplied by the sample provider rather than from assay-based typing. Paper-wide results and their limitations: Clinical and demographic metadata were provided uncurated, with the amount varying by source and participant.

Collaborating institutions collected whole blood in K2EDTA tubes following their own protocols. For TCRbeta analysis, collaborator samples were shipped as frozen whole blood, as isolated PBMCs, or as DNA extracted from either sample type. The CDR3 holds 13 amino acids from the cysteine to the phenylalanine. CDR3 DNA only is kept here, 39 bases in frame from base 1. The germline V gene gives CDR1 as SNHLY and CDR2 as FYNNEI. A distance of 12 bases separates the germline ends of V and J, which lose 7 bases and 5 bases respectively. TCRbeta CDR3 regions were amplified from genomic DNA by means of the immunoSEQ Assay, a bias-controlled multiplex PCR. On the authors' methods: Within the assay, amplification of reference gene primers was used to estimate how many nucleated cells each sample contained. To quantify the absolute abundance of each unique TCRbeta CDR3 rearrangement, sequence reads were collapsed and filtered. For each sample, productive Simpson clonality was calculated by taking the square root of Simpson's diversity index across productive rearrangements. The table comes from immuneACCESS by way of TCRdb, which keeps in-frame sequences with V and J called. Part of the clones is missing from these tables; in studies checked, under half for an unresolved V gene and the rest for unknown reasons. V and J calls and clone size come straight from that table; D and trimming were deduced from the DNA. The sample records about 120,000 clones, approximately 90% of which are singletons. The ten largest clones represent approximately 10% of the sample.

In regard to this clone: There is no known antigen for this receptor. The record has no base qualities; no much larger clone is one base away.

The TCR originated in a man aged 50 to 60 with acute or convalescent COVID-19. The receptor chain draws on TRBV2 and TRBJ1-5, with no D gene named confidently. Input material: peripheral blood. The DNA sequence follows: TGTGCCAGCACACGAGGCAACTATCAGCCCCAGCATTTT. Its protein reads: CASTRGNYQPQHF.